The clone carrying this T cell receptor (beta chain) appeared a single time. What it binds is not known. Through a sample-barcoded 5' primer and a J-beta primer mix, a second PCR was run for roughly 6 to 12 cycles. A minimum of 2.5 million CDR3-containing paired-end reads was obtained for each sample. TCRdb re-derived calls from the 5' RACE reads in MiXCR, one entry per CDR3 protein. The sample lists about 780,000 distinct CDR3 sequences; approximately 65% were seen once. This sample stems from a study of blood T cells in healthy people across ages. Whole-study findings and limits: Long-lived and aged donors differed, with more naive CD4+ cells and higher diversity in the long-lived. Getting older went along with TCR beta diversity per million T cells dropping roughly linearly.

Trimming cost V 9 bases and J 0 bases, with 8 bases left between them. CDR3 length: 12 residues. Germline V gene lookup returns CDR1 MNHEY and CDR2 SMNVEV (reference sequence). Each donor was a healthy Caucasian individual from Russia, aged about 6 to 90. Material for sequencing was blood. This rearrangement joins TRBV27 to TRBJ1-2; D ambiguous. This clonotype was sampled from a man aged 25-40 years in good health. The CDR3 coding sequence is TGTGCCAGTGCCGAGTCTAACTATGGCTACACCTTC. Its protein product is CASAESNYGYTF.